These 24 T cell receptor beta chains were sequenced from one sample in a study of T cells expressing NK-cell markers. TCRdb reworked the 5' RACE reads into one entry per CDR3 protein, no DNA. This table holds 350,000 to 400,000 distinct CDR3 sequences. Sequences were obtained from blood T cells: a sorted CD56 or NKG2C T cell subset, CD4+ or CD8+ T cells, or bulk PBMC T cells (not recorded which). The receptors were gathered from a woman between 45 and 65 years old in good health.

The gene calls are TRBV29-1 and TRBJ2-4; TCRdb returns TRBD1, unconfirmable since there is no DNA. CDR3 size: 14 residues. Germline V gives CDR1 SQVTM, CDR2 ANQGSEA. CDR3 sequence reads: CSVLWGGDENIQYF.

The chain joins TRBV27 to TRBJ1-2; as DNA is missing, the TRBD1 call by TCRdb cannot be tested. This CDR3 has 14 amino acids. Germline lookup yields CDR1 MNHEY and CDR2 SMNVEV (reference sequence). CDR3 loop: CASSPQTGSNGYTF.

The chain combines TRBV12-3 or TRBV12-4 with TRBJ2-1; TCRdb names TRBD1, which stays unverified in the absence of DNA. The CDR3 loop spans 16 amino acids. CDR3 loop: CASSTRQGLVTNEQFF.

The V call is TRBV6-1, the J call TRBJ2-1; as DNA is missing, the TRBD1 call by TCRdb cannot be tested. Looked up from germline, CDR1 is MNHNS and CDR2 is SASEGT. This CDR3 is 18 amino acids long. CDR3 region: CASSKLSGTHAFVYEQFF.

J is TRBJ2-7 and V is TRBV27; TCRdb's D call, TRBD2, is unchecked because there is no DNA. CDR1 MNHEY and CDR2 SMNVEV come from the germline V gene (reference sequence). The CDR3 spans 13 residues. The CDR3 is CATGLAGDYEQYF.

V usage is TRBV7-9 and J usage is TRBJ2-1; TCRdb's assignment of TRBD2 cannot be checked, as there is no DNA. The CDR3 consists of 17 residues. Germline CDR1 and CDR2: SEHNR and FQNEAQ (reference sequence). CDR3 loop: CASTTEAGLAIYNEQFF.

This chain links TRBV9 with TRBJ1-5; checking the TCRdb D call of TRBD1 is not possible without DNA. The germline gives CDR1 SGDLS, CDR2 YYNGEE. The CDR3 is made up of 14 amino acids. CDR3 sequence: CASSVAGAGQPQHF.

This chain joins TRBV12-3 or TRBV12-4 and TRBJ2-3; TCRdb's D call of TRBD1 is untestable without DNA. The CDR3 contains 14 residues. This CDR3 reads CASILSIGGDTQYF.

This sequence joins TRBV14 and TRBJ2-1; TCRdb returns TRBD1, unconfirmable since there is no DNA. This CDR3 spans 13 amino acids. Germline V lookup: CDR1 SGHDN, CDR2 FVKESK. CDR3: CASSLQQGNEQFF. The full variable domain, with the rest looked up from reference TRBV14 and TRBJ2-1, is EAGVTQFPSHSVIEKGQTVTLRCDPISGHDNLYWYRRVMGKEIKFLLHFVKESKQDESGMPNNRFLAERTGGTYSTLKVQPAELEDSGVYFCASSLQQGNEQFFGPGTRLTVL.

V and J are TRBV20-1 and TRBJ2-7. Germline CDR1 is DFQATT and CDR2 is SNEGSKA (reference sequence). The CDR3 sequence is 12 residues long. Here the CDR3 reads CSATESPYEQYF.

The chain has TRBV29-1 and TRBJ2-1; TCRdb gives TRBD2 as the D gene, but with no DNA this cannot be confirmed. The CDR3 loop spans 15 amino acids. The V gene's germline CDR1 is SQVTM and CDR2 ANQGSEA. CDR3 amino acids: CSALSGRTFQHEQFF.

The chain links TRBV28 to TRBJ2-7. Germline lookup yields CDR1 MDHEN and CDR2 SYDVKM. The CDR3 is 15 amino acids. The CDR3: CASSFGFGGFYEQYF.

Here the CDR3 reads CSARQGDQPQHF. The chain employs TRBV20-1 and TRBJ1-5; TCRdb outputs TRBD1, but without DNA this stays unchecked. The CDR3 runs to 12 residues. CDR1 is DFQATT and CDR2 is SNEGSKA in the germline V gene (reference sequence).

The CDR3 region is CASSSSGTEETQYF. The gene calls are TRBV5-6 and TRBJ2-5; the TCRdb D gene call, TRBD1, has no DNA to confirm it. CDR1 is SGHDT and CDR2 is YYEEEE in the germline V gene. The CDR3 is 14 residues long.

This chain joins TRBV6-6 and TRBJ2-1. This CDR3 has 13 amino acids. Germline V gives CDR1 MNHNY, CDR2 SVGAGI (reference sequence). This chain's CDR3 is CASSFSQNNEQFF.

The genes are TRBV12-3 or TRBV12-4 and TRBJ1-1. This CDR3 has 14 amino acids. The CDR3 loop reads CASRPPGALFEAFF.

This chain connects TRBV5-1 to TRBJ2-1; TCRdb's D gene call, TRBD2, goes unchecked for lack of DNA. The CDR3 sequence is 16 residues long. In germline, CDR1 is SGHRS, CDR2 YFSETQ. The CDR3: CASSFSGGARNNEQFF.

The chain couples TRBV24-1 to TRBJ2-1; the TRBD1 assignment by TCRdb is unverifiable without DNA. Looked up from germline, CDR1 is KGHDR and CDR2 is SFDVKD. This CDR3 is 15 amino acids long. CDR3 region: CATTPSPPSYNEQFF.

The chain is built from TRBV11-2 and TRBJ2-2; TCRdb proposes TRBD1, but this gene call is untestable without DNA. CDR3 length: 14 amino acids. Germline CDR1 is SGHAT and CDR2 is FQNNGV. CDR3 sequence: CASSPRTGFGELFF. Using reference TRBV11-2 and TRBJ2-2 for the parts outside the CDR3, the full variable domain is EAGVAQSPRYKIIEKRQSVAFWCNPISGHATLYWYQQILGQGPKLLIQFQNNGVVDDSQLPKDRFSAERLKGVDSTLKIQPAKLEDSAVYLCASSPRTGFGELFFGEGSRLTVL.

The J gene is TRBJ1-1, the V gene TRBV27; TCRdb's D call, TRBD1, is unchecked because there is no DNA. The CDR3 totals 16 residues. The V gene's germline CDR1 is MNHEY and CDR2 SMNVEV (reference sequence). The CDR3: CASSPSWGQVNTEAFF.

V usage is TRBV20-1 and J usage is TRBJ1-5; checking the TCRdb D call of TRBD1 is not possible without DNA. There are 13 residues in the CDR3. Germline assignment: CDR1 DFQATT and CDR2 SNEGSKA (reference sequence). The CDR3 loop reads CSATTGSGRPQHF.

CDR3 sequence: CASSYTGLDYGYTF. The V gene is TRBV5-1, the J gene TRBJ1-2; TCRdb names TRBD1, which stays unverified in the absence of DNA. In germline, CDR1 is SGHRS, CDR2 YFSETQ. This CDR3 is 14 amino acids long.

This chain connects TRBV5-1 to TRBJ2-3; without DNA, the TCRdb call of TRBD2 cannot be checked. CDR1 is SGHRS, CDR2 YFSETQ, per germline. The length of the CDR3 is 16 residues. The CDR3 reads CASSLAGGLSTDTQYF.

The chain carries TRBV20-1 and TRBJ2-5; the D call from TCRdb, TRBD1, cannot be confirmed without DNA. From germline, CDR1 is DFQATT and CDR2 SNEGSKA (reference sequence). There are 15 residues in the CDR3. CDR3 sequence: CSAVITGTRQETQYF.